The present T cell receptor beta chain was sequenced within a study of cytomegalovirus exposure and HLA in healthy donors. The CDR3 is 16 residues long. Trimming cost V 0 bases and J 9 bases; bases outside gene matches: 9. The germline CDR1 and CDR2 sequences are SGHRS and YFSETQ. This clone has more than one count but fewer than ten. Use of 60 Vbeta and 13 Jbeta primers characterized the PCR. Assay used: immunoSEQ multiplex PCR; TCRdb lists only in-frame clones, some missing. The sample comprises more than 95,000 clones, around 15% of which are singletons, and over 0.8% rests with the top ten. The sequenced material came from PBMCs. The chain couples TRBV5-1 to TRBJ2-1, with 10 bases fitting TRBD2. The clonotype comes from a female donor in good health and CMV-seronegative. The CDR3 loop reads CASSLAKAGGPGEQFF. The CDR3 coding sequence is TGCGCCAGCAGCTTGGCCAAAGCGGGAGGGCCAGGTGAGCAGTTCTTC.